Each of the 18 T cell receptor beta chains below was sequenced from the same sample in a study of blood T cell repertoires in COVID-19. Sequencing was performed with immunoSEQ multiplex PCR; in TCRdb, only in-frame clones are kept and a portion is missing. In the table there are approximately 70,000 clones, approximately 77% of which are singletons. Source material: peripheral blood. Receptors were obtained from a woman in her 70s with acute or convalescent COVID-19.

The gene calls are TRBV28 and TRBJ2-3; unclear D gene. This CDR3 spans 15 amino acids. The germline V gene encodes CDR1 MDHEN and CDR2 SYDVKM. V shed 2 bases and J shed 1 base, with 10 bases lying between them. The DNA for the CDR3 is TGTGCCAGCAGTTTAGTCGGTCGTGGCACAGATACGCAGTATTTT. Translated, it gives CASSLVGRGTDTQYF.

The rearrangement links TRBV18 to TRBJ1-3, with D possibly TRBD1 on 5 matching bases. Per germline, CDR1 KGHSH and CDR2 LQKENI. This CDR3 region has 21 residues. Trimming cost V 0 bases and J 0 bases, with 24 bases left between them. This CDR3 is CASSPPGVGDFRTSSGNTIYF. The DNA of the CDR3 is TGTGCCAGCTCACCACCGGGGGTAGGGGACTTCAGGACGAGCTCTGGAAACACCATATATTTT.

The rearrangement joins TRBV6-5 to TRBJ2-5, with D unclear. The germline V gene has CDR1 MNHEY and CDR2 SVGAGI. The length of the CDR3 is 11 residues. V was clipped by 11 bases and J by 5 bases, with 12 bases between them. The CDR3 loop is CAGADFETQYF. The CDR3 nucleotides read TGTGCCGGCGCCGACTTTGAGACCCAGTACTTC.

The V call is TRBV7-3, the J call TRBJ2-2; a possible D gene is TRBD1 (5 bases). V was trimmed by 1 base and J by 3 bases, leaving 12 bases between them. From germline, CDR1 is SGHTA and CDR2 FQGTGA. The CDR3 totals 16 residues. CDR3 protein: CASSLMGLGYTGELFF. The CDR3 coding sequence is TGTGCCAGCAGCTTAATGGGGCTTGGGTACACCGGGGAGCTGTTTTTT.

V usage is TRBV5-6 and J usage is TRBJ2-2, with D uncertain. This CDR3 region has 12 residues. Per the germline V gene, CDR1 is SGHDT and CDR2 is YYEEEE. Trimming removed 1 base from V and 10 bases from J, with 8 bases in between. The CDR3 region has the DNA TGTGCCAGCAGCTTGACTCGGTTGGAGCTGTTTTTT. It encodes CASSLTRLELFF.

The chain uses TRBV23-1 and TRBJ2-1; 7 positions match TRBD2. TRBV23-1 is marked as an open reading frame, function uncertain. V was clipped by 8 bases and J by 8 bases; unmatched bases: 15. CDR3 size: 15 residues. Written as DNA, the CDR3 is TGCGCCAGCCGACAACTAGCGCCCCCCCCCGATGAGCAGTTCTTC. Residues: CASRQLAPPPDEQFF.

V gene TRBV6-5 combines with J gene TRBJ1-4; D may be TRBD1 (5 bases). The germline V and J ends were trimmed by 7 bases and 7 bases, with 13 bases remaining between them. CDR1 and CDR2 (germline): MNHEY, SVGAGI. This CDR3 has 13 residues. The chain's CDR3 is CASMRGTLEKLFF. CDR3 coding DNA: TGTGCCAGCATGAGAGGGACTCTTGAAAAACTGTTTTTT.

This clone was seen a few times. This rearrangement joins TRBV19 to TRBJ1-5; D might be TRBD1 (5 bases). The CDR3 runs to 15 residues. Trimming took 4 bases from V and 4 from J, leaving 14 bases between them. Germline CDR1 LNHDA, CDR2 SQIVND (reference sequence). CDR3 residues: CASSTTWGSNQPQHF. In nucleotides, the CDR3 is TGTGCCAGTAGTACAACGTGGGGCTCAAATCAGCCCCAGCATTTT.

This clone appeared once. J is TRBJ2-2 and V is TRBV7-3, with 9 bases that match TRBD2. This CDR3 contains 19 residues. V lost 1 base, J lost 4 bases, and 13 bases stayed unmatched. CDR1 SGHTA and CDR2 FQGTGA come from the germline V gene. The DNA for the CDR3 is TGTGCCAGCAGCTTAAGTACCTATAGCGGGAGCGGGGGCACCGGGGAGCTGTTTTTT. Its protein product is CASSLSTYSGSGGTGELFF.

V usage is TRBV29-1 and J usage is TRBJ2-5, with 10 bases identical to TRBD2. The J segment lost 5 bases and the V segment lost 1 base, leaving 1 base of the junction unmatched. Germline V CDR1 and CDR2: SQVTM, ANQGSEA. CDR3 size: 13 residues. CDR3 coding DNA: TGCAGCGTTGAAGGAGCGGGAGGGGAGACCCAGTACTTC. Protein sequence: CSVEGAGGETQYF.

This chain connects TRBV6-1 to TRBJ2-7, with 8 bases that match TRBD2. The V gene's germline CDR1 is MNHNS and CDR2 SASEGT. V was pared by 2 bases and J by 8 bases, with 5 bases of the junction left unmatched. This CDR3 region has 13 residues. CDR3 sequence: CASSEFSGTKQYF. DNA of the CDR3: TGTGCCAGCAGTGAATTTAGCGGGACCAAGCAGTACTTC.

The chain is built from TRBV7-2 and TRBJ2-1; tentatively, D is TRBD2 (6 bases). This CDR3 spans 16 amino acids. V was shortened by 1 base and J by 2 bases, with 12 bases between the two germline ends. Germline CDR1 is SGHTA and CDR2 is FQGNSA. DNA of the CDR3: TGTGCCAGCAGCTTAGGGGACTTGACCCCCTACAATGAGCAGTTCTTC. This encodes CASSLGDLTPYNEQFF.

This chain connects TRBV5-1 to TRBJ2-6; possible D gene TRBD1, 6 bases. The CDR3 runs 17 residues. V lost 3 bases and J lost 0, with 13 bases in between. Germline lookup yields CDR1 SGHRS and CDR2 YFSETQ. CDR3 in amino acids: CASSSGQPISGANVLTF. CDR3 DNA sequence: TGCGCCAGCAGCTCAGGACAGCCCATCTCTGGGGCCAACGTCCTGACTTTC.

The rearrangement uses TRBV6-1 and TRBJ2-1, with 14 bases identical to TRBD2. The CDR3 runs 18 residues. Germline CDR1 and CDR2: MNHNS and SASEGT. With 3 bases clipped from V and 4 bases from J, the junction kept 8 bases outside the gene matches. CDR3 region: CASSDRAGTSGGYNEQFF. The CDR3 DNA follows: TGTGCCAGCAGTGATAGGGCCGGGACTAGCGGGGGTTACAATGAGCAGTTCTTC.

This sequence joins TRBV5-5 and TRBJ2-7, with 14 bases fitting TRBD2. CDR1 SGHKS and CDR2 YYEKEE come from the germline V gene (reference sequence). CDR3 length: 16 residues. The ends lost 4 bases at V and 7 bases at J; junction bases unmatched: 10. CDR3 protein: CASSERQGLAGDEQYF. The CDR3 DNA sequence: TGTGCCAGCAGCGAAAGACAGGGACTAGCGGGAGATGAGCAGTACTTC.

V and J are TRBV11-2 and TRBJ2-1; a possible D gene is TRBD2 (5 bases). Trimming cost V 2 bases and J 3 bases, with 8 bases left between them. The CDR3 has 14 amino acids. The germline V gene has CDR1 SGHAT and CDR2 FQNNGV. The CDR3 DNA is TGTGCCAGCAGCTTACAGCGGAGCTACAATGAGCAGTTCTTC. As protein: CASSLQRSYNEQFF.

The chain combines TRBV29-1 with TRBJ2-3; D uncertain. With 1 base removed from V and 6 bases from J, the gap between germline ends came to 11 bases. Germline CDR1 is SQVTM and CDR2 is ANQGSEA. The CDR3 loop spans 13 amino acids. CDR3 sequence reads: CSVEVQATDTQYF. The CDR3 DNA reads TGCAGCGTTGAAGTTCAAGCAACGGATACGCAGTATTTT.

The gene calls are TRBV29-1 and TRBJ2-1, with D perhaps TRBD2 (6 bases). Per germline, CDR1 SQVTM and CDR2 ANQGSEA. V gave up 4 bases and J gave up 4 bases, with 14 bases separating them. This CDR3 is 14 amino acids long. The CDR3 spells CSVARPSEYNEQFF. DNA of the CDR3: TGCAGCGTTGCACGACCTAGCGAGTACAATGAGCAGTTCTTC.